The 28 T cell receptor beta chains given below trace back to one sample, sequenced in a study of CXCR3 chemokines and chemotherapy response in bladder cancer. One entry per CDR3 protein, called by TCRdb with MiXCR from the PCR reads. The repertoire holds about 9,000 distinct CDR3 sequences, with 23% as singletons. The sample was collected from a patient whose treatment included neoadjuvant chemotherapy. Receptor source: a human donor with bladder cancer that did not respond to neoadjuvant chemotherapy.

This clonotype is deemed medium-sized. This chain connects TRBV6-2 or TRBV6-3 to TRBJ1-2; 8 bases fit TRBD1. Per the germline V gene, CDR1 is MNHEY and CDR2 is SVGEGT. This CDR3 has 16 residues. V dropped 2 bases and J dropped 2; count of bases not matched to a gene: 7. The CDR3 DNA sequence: TGTGCCAGCAGTTACAGTTCCGACAGGGGCAACTATGGCTACACCTTC. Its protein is CASSYSSDRGNYGYTF.

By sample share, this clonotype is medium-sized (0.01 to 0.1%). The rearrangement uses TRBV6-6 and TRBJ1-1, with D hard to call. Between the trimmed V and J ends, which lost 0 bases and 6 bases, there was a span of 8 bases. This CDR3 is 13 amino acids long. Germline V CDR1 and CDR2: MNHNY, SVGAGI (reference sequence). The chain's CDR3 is CASSYSVGAEAFF. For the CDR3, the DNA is TGTGCCAGCAGTTACTCCGTGGGAGCTGAAGCTTTCTTT.

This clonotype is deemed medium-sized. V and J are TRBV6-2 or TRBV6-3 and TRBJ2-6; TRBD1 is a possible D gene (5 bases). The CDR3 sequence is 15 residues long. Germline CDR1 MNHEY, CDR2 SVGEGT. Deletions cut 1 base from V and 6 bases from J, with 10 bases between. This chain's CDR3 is CASSYLGVLANVLTF. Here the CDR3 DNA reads TGTGCCAGCAGTTACTTAGGGGTTTTGGCCAACGTCCTGACTTTC.

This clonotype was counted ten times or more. The CDR3 sequence: CASSLVQGARNIQYF. CDR3 sequence (DNA): TGTGCCAGCAGCTTAGTTCAGGGGGCCAGGAACATTCAGTACTTC. This sequence joins TRBV7-2 and TRBJ2-4; 8 positions agree with TRBD1. This CDR3 region has 15 residues. Germline V CDR1 and CDR2: SGHTA, FQGNSA. Trimming removed 1 base from V and 7 bases from J; junction bases left unmatched: 6. The entire variable domain, with the rest obtained from reference TRBV7-2 and TRBJ2-4, is as follows: GAGVSQSPSNKVTEKGKDVELRCDPISGHTALYWYRQSLGQGLEFLIYFQGNSAPDKSGLPSDRFSAERTGGSVSTLTIQRTQQEDSAVYLCASSLVQGARNIQYFGAGTRLSVL.

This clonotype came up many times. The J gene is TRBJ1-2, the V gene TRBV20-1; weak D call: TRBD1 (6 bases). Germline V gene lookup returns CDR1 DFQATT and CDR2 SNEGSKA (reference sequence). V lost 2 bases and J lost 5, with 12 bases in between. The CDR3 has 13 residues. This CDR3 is CSARRDTEYGYTF. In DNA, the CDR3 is TGCAGTGCTAGAAGGGACACTGAATATGGCTACACCTTC.

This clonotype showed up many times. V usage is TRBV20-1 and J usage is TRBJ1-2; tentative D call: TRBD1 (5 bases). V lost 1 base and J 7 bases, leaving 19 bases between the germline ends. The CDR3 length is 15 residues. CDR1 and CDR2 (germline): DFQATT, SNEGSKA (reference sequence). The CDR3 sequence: CSARGSPGQGGGYTF. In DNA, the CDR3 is TGCAGTGCTAGAGGTAGCCCAGGGCAGGGAGGTGGCTACACCTTC.

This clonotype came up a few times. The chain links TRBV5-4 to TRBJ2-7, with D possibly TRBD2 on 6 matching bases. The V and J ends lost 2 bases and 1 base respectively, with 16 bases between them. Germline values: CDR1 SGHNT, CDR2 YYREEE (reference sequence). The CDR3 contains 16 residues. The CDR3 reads CASSFKGGVLSYEQYF. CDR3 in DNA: TGTGCCAGCAGCTTTAAGGGCGGGGTGTTATCCTACGAGCAGTACTTC.

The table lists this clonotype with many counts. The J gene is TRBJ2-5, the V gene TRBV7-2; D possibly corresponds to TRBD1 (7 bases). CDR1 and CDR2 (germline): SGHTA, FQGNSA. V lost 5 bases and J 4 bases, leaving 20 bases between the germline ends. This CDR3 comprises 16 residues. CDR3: CASSRRGAGWVETQYF. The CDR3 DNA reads TGTGCCAGCAGCCGCAGGGGGGCGGGGTGGGTAGAGACCCAGTACTTC.

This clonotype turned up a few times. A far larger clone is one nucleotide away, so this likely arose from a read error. CDR3: CAAASSAYNEQYF. The CDR3 DNA follows: TGTGCCGCAGCGAGTTCGGCCTACAATGAGCAGTACTTC. This sequence joins TRBV10-3 and TRBJ2-4; D ambiguous. Trimming stripped 11 bases from V and 13 bases from J, with 24 bases between. The CDR3 is made up of 13 amino acids. CDR1 and CDR2 (germline): ENHRY, SYGVKD.

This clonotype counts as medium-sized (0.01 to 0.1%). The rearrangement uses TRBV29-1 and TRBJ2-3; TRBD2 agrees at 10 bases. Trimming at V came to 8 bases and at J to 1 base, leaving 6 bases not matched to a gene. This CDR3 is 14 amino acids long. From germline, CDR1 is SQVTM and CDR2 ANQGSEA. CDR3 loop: CSTTGTSGTDTQYF. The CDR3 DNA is TGCAGCACAACCGGGACTAGCGGCACAGATACGCAGTATTTT.

The CDR3 protein is CASFFFFFGEQFF. In DNA form, the CDR3 reads TGTGCCAGTTTTTTTTTTTTTTTCGGGGAGCAGTTCTTC. The V gene is TRBV6-1, the J gene TRBJ2-1; D not certain. The germline gives CDR1 MNHNS, CDR2 SASEGT. Deletions cut 9 bases from V and 10 bases from J, with 19 bases between. This CDR3 contains 13 residues.

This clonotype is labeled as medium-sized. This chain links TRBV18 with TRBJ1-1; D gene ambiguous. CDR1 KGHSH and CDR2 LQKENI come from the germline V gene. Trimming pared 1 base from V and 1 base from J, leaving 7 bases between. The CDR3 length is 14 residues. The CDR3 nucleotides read TGTGCCAGCTCACCACAGGGAGAGAACACTGAAGCTTTCTTT. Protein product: CASSPQGENTEAFF.

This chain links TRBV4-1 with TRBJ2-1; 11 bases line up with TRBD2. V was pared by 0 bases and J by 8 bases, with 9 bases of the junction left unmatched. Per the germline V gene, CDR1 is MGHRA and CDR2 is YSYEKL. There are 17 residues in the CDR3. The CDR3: CASSQETSGVSDDEQFF. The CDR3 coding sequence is TGCGCCAGCAGCCAAGAGACTAGCGGGGTTTCGGACGATGAGCAGTTCTTC.

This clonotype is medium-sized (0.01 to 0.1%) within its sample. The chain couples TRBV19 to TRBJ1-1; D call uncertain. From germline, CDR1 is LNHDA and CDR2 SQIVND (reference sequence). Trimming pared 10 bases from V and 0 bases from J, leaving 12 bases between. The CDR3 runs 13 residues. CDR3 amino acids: CATGLSMNTEAFF. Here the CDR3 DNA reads TGTGCCACAGGACTTAGCATGAACACTGAAGCTTTCTTT.

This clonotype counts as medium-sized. The CDR3 sequence is CASSRTGGWENIQYF. The CDR3, as DNA: TGTGCCAGCAGCCGGACAGGGGGCTGGGAAAACATTCAGTACTTC. The rearrangement joins TRBV5-4 to TRBJ2-4, with TRBD1 identical over 11 bases. Trimming cost V 4 bases and J 5 bases; bases outside gene matches: 5. Per germline, CDR1 SGHNT and CDR2 YYREEE (reference sequence). The CDR3 consists of 15 residues.

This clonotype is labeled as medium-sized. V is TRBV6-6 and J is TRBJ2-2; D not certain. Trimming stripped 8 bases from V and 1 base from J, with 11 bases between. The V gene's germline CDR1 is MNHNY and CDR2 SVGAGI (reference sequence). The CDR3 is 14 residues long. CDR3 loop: CASVAPRNTGELFF. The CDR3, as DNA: TGTGCCAGCGTCGCTCCCAGGAACACCGGGGAGCTGTTTTTT.

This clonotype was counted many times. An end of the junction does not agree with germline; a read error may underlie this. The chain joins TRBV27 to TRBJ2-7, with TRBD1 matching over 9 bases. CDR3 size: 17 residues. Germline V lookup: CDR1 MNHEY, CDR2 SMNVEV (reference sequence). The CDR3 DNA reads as TGTGCCAGCAGTTTGTTCGCCCGACCGGGACAGGGCTACAAGCAGTACTTC. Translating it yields CASSLFARPGQGYKQYF.

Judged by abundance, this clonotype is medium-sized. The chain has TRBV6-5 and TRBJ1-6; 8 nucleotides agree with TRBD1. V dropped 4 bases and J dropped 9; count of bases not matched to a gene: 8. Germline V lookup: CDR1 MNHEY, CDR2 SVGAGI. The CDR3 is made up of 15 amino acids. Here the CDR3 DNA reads TGTGCCAGCAGTTCCGGGACAGGTTCGACTTCACCCCTCCACTTT. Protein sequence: CASSSGTGSTSPLHF.

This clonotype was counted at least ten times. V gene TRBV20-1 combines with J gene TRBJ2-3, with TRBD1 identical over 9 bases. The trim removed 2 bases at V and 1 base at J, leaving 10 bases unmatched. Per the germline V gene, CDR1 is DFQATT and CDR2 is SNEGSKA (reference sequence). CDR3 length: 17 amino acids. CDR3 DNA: TGCAGTGCTAGAAAGGACAGGGGATCTCTGGGCACAGATACGCAGTATTTT. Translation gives CSARKDRGSLGTDTQYF.

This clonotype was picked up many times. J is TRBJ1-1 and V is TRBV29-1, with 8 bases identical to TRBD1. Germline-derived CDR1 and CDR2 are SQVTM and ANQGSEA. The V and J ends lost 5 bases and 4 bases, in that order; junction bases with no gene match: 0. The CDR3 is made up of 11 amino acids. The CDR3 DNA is TGCAGCGTTACAGGGGGCACTGAAGCTTTCTTT. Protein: CSVTGGTEAFF. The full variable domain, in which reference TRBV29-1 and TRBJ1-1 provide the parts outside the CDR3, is SAVISQKPSRDICQRGTSLTIQCQVDSQVTMMFWYRQQPGQSLTLIATANQGSEATYESGFVIDKFPISRPNLTFSTLTVSNMSPEDSSIYLCSVTGGTEAFFGQGTRLTVV.

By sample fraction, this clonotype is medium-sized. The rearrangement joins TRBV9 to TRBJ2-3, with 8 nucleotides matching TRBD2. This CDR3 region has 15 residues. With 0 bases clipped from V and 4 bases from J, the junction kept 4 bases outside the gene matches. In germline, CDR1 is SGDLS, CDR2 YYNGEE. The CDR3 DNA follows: TGTGCCAGCAGCGTAGGTGGGACTAGTGCAGATACGCAGTATTTT. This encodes CASSVGGTSADTQYF. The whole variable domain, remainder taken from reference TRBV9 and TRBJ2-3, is DSGVTQTPKHLITATGQRVTLRCSPRSGDLSVYWYQQSLDQGLQFLIQYYNGEERAKGNILERFSAQQFPDLHSELNLSSLELGDSALYFCASSVGGTSADTQYFGPGTRLTVL.

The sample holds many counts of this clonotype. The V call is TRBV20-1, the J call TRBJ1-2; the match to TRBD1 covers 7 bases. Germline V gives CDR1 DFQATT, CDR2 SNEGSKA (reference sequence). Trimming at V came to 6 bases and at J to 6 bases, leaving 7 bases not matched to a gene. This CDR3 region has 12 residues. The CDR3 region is CSAAGTVDGYTF. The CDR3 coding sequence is TGCAGTGCAGCCGGGACAGTAGATGGCTACACCTTC.

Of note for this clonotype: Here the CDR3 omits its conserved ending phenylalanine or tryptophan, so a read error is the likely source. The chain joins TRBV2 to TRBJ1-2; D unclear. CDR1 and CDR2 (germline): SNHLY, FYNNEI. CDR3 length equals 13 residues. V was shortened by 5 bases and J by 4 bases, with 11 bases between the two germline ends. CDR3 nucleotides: TGTGCCAGCAGTCGGGCGACAAGCTATGGCTACACCTTG. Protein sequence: CASSRATSYGYTL.

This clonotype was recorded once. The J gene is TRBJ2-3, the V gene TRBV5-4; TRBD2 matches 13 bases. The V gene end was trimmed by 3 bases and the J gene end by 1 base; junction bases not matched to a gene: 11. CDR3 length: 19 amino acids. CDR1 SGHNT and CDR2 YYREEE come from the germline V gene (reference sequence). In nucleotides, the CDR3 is TGTGCCAGCAGCTACACTAGCGGGGGGGGTTCGACGGGCACAGATACGCAGTATTTT. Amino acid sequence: CASSYTSGGGSTGTDTQYF.

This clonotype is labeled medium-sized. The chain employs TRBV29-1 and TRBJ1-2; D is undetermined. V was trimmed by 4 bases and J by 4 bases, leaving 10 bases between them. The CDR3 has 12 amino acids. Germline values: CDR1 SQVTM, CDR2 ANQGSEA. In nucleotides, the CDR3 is TGCAGCGTTGCTGGCAGTGGCTATGGCTACACCTTC. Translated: CSVAGSGYGYTF.

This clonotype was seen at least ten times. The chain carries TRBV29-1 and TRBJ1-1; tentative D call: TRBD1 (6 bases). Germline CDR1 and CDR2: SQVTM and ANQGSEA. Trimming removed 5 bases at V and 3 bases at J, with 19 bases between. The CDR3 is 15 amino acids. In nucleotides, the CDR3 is TGCAGCGTTAGACCCGGAGGGGGGGTGGACACTGAAGCTTTCTTT. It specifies CSVRPGGGVDTEAFF.

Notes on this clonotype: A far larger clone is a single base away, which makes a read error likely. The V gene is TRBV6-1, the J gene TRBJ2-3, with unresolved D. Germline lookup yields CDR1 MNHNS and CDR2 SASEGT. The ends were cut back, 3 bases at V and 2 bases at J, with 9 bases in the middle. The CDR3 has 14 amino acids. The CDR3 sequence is CASSESAITDTQYF. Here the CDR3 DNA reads TGTGCCAGCAGTGAGTCGGCCATCACAGATACGCAGTATTTT.

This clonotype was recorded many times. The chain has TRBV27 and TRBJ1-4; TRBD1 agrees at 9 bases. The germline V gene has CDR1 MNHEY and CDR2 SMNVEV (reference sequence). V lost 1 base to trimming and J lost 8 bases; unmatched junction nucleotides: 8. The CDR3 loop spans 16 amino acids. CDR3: CASSLLGTGRKEKLFF. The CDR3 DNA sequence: TGTGCCAGCAGTTTATTAGGGACAGGGCGAAAGGAAAAACTGTTTTTT.